This T cell receptor (beta chain) was sequenced in a study of cytomegalovirus exposure and HLA in healthy donors. Whole-study findings and limits: The study listed approximately 160 cytomegalovirus-associated TCR beta chains. V- and J-gene trimming in TCR beta was tied to a missense DCLRE1C variant by an analysis performed later. Common viral pathogens seemed to be connected with several of the most significant clusters, according to a later analysis.

Primers included in the PCR were 60 Vbeta and 13 Jbeta primers. The assay was immunoSEQ multiplex PCR, and TCRdb's table has in-frame clones only and misses some. The sample carries 95,000 or so clones, 81% recorded once. About this clone itself: Its antigen is not identified.

The CDR3 consists of 14 residues. V lost 4 bases and J 6 bases, leaving 14 bases between the germline ends. Germline V CDR1 and CDR2: MNHEY, SVGAGI. This chain joins TRBV6-5 and TRBJ2-3; tentative D call: TRBD1 (6 bases). Sample: PBMCs. The TCR originated in a woman between 65 and 79 years old in good health and CMV-seropositive. The CDR3 here is CASSSRGVRDTQYF. CDR3 in DNA: TGTGCCAGCAGTTCCAGGGGAGTGAGGGATACGCAGTATTTT.